Listed below are T cell receptor beta chains from one sample, sequenced in a study of blood T cell repertoires in COVID-19. Data came from immunoSEQ multiplex PCR; TCRdb stores just in-frame clones and leaves some out. The table lists around 200,000 clones, 70% to 90% of them singletons, with around 5.2% in the top ten. Sequences were obtained from peripheral blood. These TCRs come from a woman older than 75 with acute or convalescent COVID-19. Each CDR3 is given with its conserved first and last residue. A D gene is named only where the DNA matches it firmly. Not all rows give a size; the values are once, few, many and, for expanded clones, a class.

D gene: TRBD2; V gene: TRBV12-3/TRBV12-4; clone size: NA; J gene: TRBJ2-7; CDR3 protein: CASSSSGSRKQYF; CDR3 DNA: TGTGCCAGCAGTTCTAGCGGGAGTAGAAAGCAGTACTTC
D gene: NA; V gene: TRBV12-5; clone size: NA; J gene: TRBJ1-3; CDR3 protein: CASGLDLFDSYYSGNTIYF; CDR3 DNA: TGTGCTAGTGGTTTGGATCTCTTCGACAGCTACTACTCTGGAAACACCATATATTTT
D gene: NA; V gene: TRBV5-8; clone size: few; J gene: TRBJ1-1; CDR3 protein: CASSLVWGRTEAFF; CDR3 DNA: TGTGCCAGCAGCTTGGTTTGGGGGCGGACTGAAGCTTTCTTT
D gene: NA; V gene: TRBV18; clone size: few; J gene: TRBJ1-6; CDR3 protein: CASSPGGDFYSPLHF; CDR3 DNA: TGTGCCAGCTCACCGGGGGGAGACTTTTATTCACCCCTCCACTTT
D gene: TRBD2; V gene: TRBV6-2/TRBV6-3; clone size: NA; J gene: TRBJ2-1; CDR3 protein: CASSPQRITASGYNEQFF; CDR3 DNA: TGTGCCAGCAGTCCCCAGCGTATTACGGCTAGCGGGTACAATGAGCAGTTCTTC
D gene: TRBD2; V gene: TRBV5-6; clone size: NA; J gene: TRBJ2-1; CDR3 protein: CASSLAGLASNEQFF; CDR3 DNA: TGTGCCAGCAGCTTGGCTGGACTAGCGAGCAATGAGCAGTTCTTC
D gene: TRBD2; V gene: TRBV3-1/TRBV3-2; clone size: NA; J gene: TRBJ2-7; CDR3 protein: CASSLTSGPPYEQYF; CDR3 DNA: TGTGCCAGCAGCCTGACTAGCGGCCCTCCCTACGAGCAGTACTTC
D gene: NA; V gene: TRBV12-3/TRBV12-4; clone size: NA; J gene: TRBJ1-1; CDR3 protein: CASSFGQISEAFF; CDR3 DNA: TGTGCCAGCAGTTTCGGACAGATATCTGAAGCTTTCTTT
D gene: NA; V gene: TRBV9; clone size: NA; J gene: TRBJ1-3; CDR3 protein: CASSVAGGDSGNTIYF; CDR3 DNA: TGTGCCAGCAGCGTAGCCGGGGGGGACTCTGGAAACACCATATATTTT
D gene: TRBD2; V gene: TRBV27; clone size: NA; J gene: TRBJ2-7; CDR3 protein: CASSLHQVRTGGDEQYF; CDR3 DNA: TGTGCCAGCAGTTTGCACCAAGTTCGAACCGGGGGGGACGAGCAGTACTTC
D gene: NA; V gene: TRBV5-1; clone size: NA; J gene: TRBJ2-5; CDR3 protein: CASSPDRGPETQYF; CDR3 DNA: TGCGCCAGCAGCCCCGACCGAGGCCCAGAGACCCAGTACTTC
D gene: TRBD1; V gene: TRBV5-4; clone size: NA; J gene: TRBJ2-5; CDR3 protein: CASSPDRVRETQYF; CDR3 DNA: TGTGCCAGCAGCCCTGACAGGGTTCGGGAGACCCAGTACTTC
D gene: TRBD2; V gene: TRBV2; clone size: NA; J gene: TRBJ2-2; CDR3 protein: CASSDSGRGPGELFF; CDR3 DNA: TGTGCCAGCAGTGATAGCGGGAGGGGACCCGGGGAGCTGTTTTTT
D gene: TRBD1; V gene: TRBV7-2; clone size: NA; J gene: TRBJ2-7; CDR3 protein: CASSLVRGLPYEQYF; CDR3 DNA: TGTGCCAGCAGCTTAGTCAGGGGGCTTCCGTACGAGCAGTACTTC
D gene: NA; V gene: TRBV29-1; clone size: once; J gene: TRBJ1-2; CDR3 protein: CAWWGSRDGYTF; CDR3 DNA: TGCGCCTGGTGGGGCAGTCGTGATGGCTACACCTTC
D gene: NA; V gene: TRBV9; clone size: NA; J gene: TRBJ2-6; CDR3 protein: CASSVLAGANVLTF; CDR3 DNA: TGTGCCAGCAGCGTATTAGCTGGGGCCAACGTCCTGACTTTC
D gene: TRBD2; V gene: TRBV6-5; clone size: NA; J gene: TRBJ2-2; CDR3 protein: CASSYTRTSGSGELFF; CDR3 DNA: TGTGCCAGCAGTTACACTCGGACTAGCGGGAGCGGGGAGCTGTTTTTT
D gene: TRBD2; V gene: TRBV6-6; clone size: NA; J gene: TRBJ2-7; CDR3 protein: CASSPSPGQPRTSSPYEQYF; CDR3 DNA: TGTGCCAGCAGTCCGTCCCCAGGGCAGCCGCGGACTAGCTCCCCCTACGAGCAGTACTTC
D gene: NA; V gene: TRBV6-5; clone size: NA; J gene: TRBJ1-1; CDR3 protein: CASSYGQGVTEAFF; CDR3 DNA: TGTGCCAGCAGTTACGGGCAGGGTGTCACTGAAGCTTTCTTT
D gene: TRBD2; V gene: TRBV28; clone size: NA; J gene: TRBJ2-5; CDR3 protein: CASSPPWSSGKETQYF; CDR3 DNA: TGTGCCAGCAGCCCCCCTTGGTCTAGCGGGAAAGAGACCCAGTACTTC
D gene: TRBD1; V gene: TRBV2; clone size: NA; J gene: TRBJ1-4; CDR3 protein: CASSGTGEGEKLFF; CDR3 DNA: TGTGCCAGCAGTGGGACAGGGGAGGGCGAAAAACTGTTTTTT
D gene: NA; V gene: TRBV7-2; clone size: NA; J gene: TRBJ2-3; CDR3 protein: CASSFYTDTQYF; CDR3 DNA: TGTGCCAGCAGCTTTTACACAGATACGCAGTATTTT
D gene: NA; V gene: TRBV20-1; clone size: NA; J gene: TRBJ2-1; CDR3 protein: CSASPSTEQFF; CDR3 DNA: TGCAGTGCTAGCCCTAGCACTGAGCAGTTCTTC
D gene: TRBD1; V gene: TRBV6-6; clone size: NA; J gene: TRBJ1-1; CDR3 protein: CATRDRAFMNTEAFF; CDR3 DNA: TGTGCCACAAGGGACAGAGCTTTCATGAACACTGAAGCTTTCTTT
D gene: TRBD1; V gene: TRBV6-2/TRBV6-3; clone size: NA; J gene: TRBJ1-2; CDR3 protein: CASSYSTGAYYGYTF; CDR3 DNA: TGTGCCAGCAGTTACTCGACAGGGGCGTACTATGGCTACACCTTC